One sample yielded the 13 T cell receptor beta chains listed below, sequenced in a study of control samples from healthy donors and cancer patients (dated by TCRdb to between 2020 and 2021). Libraries were built with the immunoSEQ multiplex PCR assay. The table comes from immuneACCESS by way of TCRdb, which keeps in-frame sequences with V and J called. Part of the clones is missing from these tables; in studies checked, under half for an unresolved V gene and the rest for unknown reasons. For this sample there are roughly 34,000 clones; around 86% appear just once. The ten most abundant clones make up 1.5% to 2% of the sample. Sequencing was done on a sample of PBMCs. The source of these receptors is a woman between 35 and 50 years old with lung cancer.

The J gene is TRBJ2-5, the V gene TRBV24-1; 11 nucleotides match TRBD2. CDR3 length: 16 residues. Germline V gene sequence: CDR1 KGHDR, CDR2 SFDVKD. J gave up 5 bases and V 1 base, and 5 bases lay outside the gene matches. The chain's CDR3 is CATSDLTSGGDETQYF. DNA of the CDR3: TGTGCCACCAGTGATTTAACTAGCGGGGGAGATGAGACCCAGTACTTC.

The chain has TRBV11-2 and TRBJ1-1; no clear D. The germline gives CDR1 SGHAT, CDR2 FQNNGV. CDR3 length: 12 residues. V lost 1 base and J 12 bases, leaving 12 bases between the germline ends. The CDR3 coding sequence is TGTGCCAGCAGCTTAGGATGGGCTGGGACTTTCTTT. This codes for CASSLGWAGTFF.

This chain uses TRBV3-1 (or the pseudogene TRBV3-2) with TRBJ1-6, with D perhaps matching TRBD1 (6 bases). The V and J ends lost 9 bases and 5 bases respectively, with 11 bases between them. The CDR3 has 13 residues. Germline V gives CDR1 LGHDT, CDR2 YNNKEL (reference sequence). CDR3 sequence: CARSAGDNSPLHF. The CDR3 DNA sequence: TGTGCCAGATCGGCAGGGGATAATTCACCCCTCCACTTT.

J is TRBJ1-6 and V is TRBV6-1; D is perhaps TRBD1 (5 bases). This CDR3 has 14 amino acids. Trimming took off 3 bases at V and 8 bases at J, with 11 bases between the two ends. The germline CDR1 and CDR2 sequences are MNHNS and SASEGT. Here the CDR3 reads CASSEGQDYSPLHF. CDR3 DNA: TGTGCCAGCAGTGAGGGGCAGGATTATTCACCCCTCCACTTT.

V usage is TRBV10-3 and J usage is TRBJ1-3, with 8 bases lining up with TRBD1. The CDR3 covers 16 residues. Germline CDR1 and CDR2: ENHRY and SYGVKD. The V gene end was trimmed by 5 bases and the J gene end by 4 bases; junction bases not matched to a gene: 10. The CDR3 nucleotides read TGTGCCATCAGTATCGGACAGGGCCTTTTAGGAAACACCATATATTTT. Translation gives CAISIGQGLLGNTIYF.

V and J are TRBV25-1 and TRBJ2-7; maybe TRBD2 (6 bases). The germline gives CDR1 MGHDK, CDR2 SYGVNS. This CDR3 comprises 15 residues. Trimming removed 4 bases from V and 2 bases from J, with 15 bases in between. The CDR3 bases are TGTGCCAGCAGTGGAAGGGGACTTCCGGCCTACGAGCAGTACTTC. Protein: CASSGRGLPAYEQYF.

The rearrangement links TRBV5-1 to TRBJ1-2; D gene uncertain. CDR1 is SGHRS, CDR2 YFSETQ, per germline. CDR3 size: 11 residues. Trimming removed 5 bases from V and 1 base from J, with 3 bases in between. CDR3 in DNA: TGCGCCAGCAGTGATAACTATGGCTACACCTTC. This codes for CASSDNYGYTF.

This chain joins TRBV12-3 or TRBV12-4 and TRBJ2-2, with D possibly called TRBD1 or TRBD2 (6 bases each). The CDR3 extends over 13 amino acids. Deletions cut 7 bases from V and 7 bases from J, with 13 bases between. This chain's CDR3 is CASKRGASGELFF. CDR3 coding DNA: TGTGCCAGCAAGAGGGGGGCAAGCGGGGAGCTGTTTTTT.

V is TRBV5-1 and J is TRBJ2-1; D unclear. Trimming left V 0 bases short and J 16 bases short, with 14 bases between. Germline assignment: CDR1 SGHRS and CDR2 YFSETQ. This CDR3 has 12 amino acids. The CDR3 DNA reads as TGCGCCAGCAGCTTGGGCCCAGGCATGACATTCTTC. Translating it yields CASSLGPGMTFF.

The V call is TRBV6-6, the J call TRBJ2-1; 10 bases are a match to TRBD2. Germline CDR1 reads MNHNY; CDR2 reads SVGAGI (reference sequence). Germline trimming cut 3 bases from V and 6 bases from J; bases unmatched to any gene: 5. The CDR3 length is 15 residues. The CDR3 loop is CASSYERGGLNEQFF. CDR3 sequence (DNA): TGTGCCAGCAGTTATGAGCGGGGGGGTCTCAATGAGCAGTTCTTC.

V and J are TRBV7-6 and TRBJ1-2; the match to TRBD1 covers 9 bases. This CDR3 has 15 amino acids. J was trimmed by 4 bases and V by 1 base; bases with no gene match: 4. The germline V gene encodes CDR1 SGHVS and CDR2 FNYEAQ. CDR3: CASSLGQGDGYGYTF. The CDR3 nucleotides read TGTGCCAGCAGCTTAGGACAGGGGGACGGCTATGGCTACACCTTC.

The chain joins TRBV2 to TRBJ1-4; a weak D match, TRBD1 (5 bases). Germline values: CDR1 SNHLY, CDR2 FYNNEI. V lost 7 bases and J 7 bases, leaving 19 bases between the germline ends. The CDR3 spans 15 residues. This chain's CDR3 is CASTTLRGGFEKLFF. The CDR3 DNA reads TGTGCCAGCACCACCTTACGGGGGGGGTTTGAAAAACTGTTTTTT.

CDR3 nucleotide sequence: TGCGCCAGCAGCTTGGGTGACAGGGTGAACGAGCAGTACTTC. Protein product: CASSLGDRVNEQYF. V usage is TRBV5-1 and J usage is TRBJ2-7; 7 bases map to TRBD1. The CDR3 has 14 amino acids. Germline CDR1 reads SGHRS; CDR2 reads YFSETQ. V dropped 0 bases and J dropped 5; count of bases not matched to a gene: 5. The full variable domain, in which reference TRBV5-1 and TRBJ2-7 provide the parts outside the CDR3, is KAGVTQTPRYLIKTRGQQVTLSCSPISGHRSVSWYQQTPGQGLQFLFEYFSETQRNKGNFPGRFSGRQFSNSRSEMNVSTLELGDSALYLCASSLGDRVNEQYFGPGTRLTVT.